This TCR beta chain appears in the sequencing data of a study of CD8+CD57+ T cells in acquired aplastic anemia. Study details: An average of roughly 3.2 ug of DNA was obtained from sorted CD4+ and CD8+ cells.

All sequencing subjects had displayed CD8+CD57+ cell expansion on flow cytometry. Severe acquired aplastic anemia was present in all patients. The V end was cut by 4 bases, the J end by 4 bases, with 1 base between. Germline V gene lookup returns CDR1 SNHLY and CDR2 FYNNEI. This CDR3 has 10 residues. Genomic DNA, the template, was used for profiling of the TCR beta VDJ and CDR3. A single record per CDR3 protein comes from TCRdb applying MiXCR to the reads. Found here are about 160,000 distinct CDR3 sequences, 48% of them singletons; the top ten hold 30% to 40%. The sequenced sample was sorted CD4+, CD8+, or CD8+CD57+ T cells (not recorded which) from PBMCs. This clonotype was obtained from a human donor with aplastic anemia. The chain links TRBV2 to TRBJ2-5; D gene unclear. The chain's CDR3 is CASSVETQYF. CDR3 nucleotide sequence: TGTGCCAGCAGTGTAGAGACCCAGTACTTC. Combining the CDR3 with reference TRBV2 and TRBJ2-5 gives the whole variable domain EPEVTQTPSHQVTQMGQEVILRCVPISNHLYFYWYRQILGQKVEFLVSFYNNEISEKSEIFDDQFSVERPDGSNFTLKIRSTKLEDSAMYFCASSVETQYFGPGTRLLVL.